At least ten counts were recorded for the clone carrying this T cell receptor beta chain. What it binds is unknown. The germline V and J ends were trimmed by 1 base and 4 bases, with 16 bases remaining between them. This CDR3 spans 16 amino acids. Per germline, CDR1 SGHTA and CDR2 FQGTGA. This sample was taken from a study of T cells after yellow fever vaccination. The wider study: SMART-Seq v4 Ultra Low Input prepared the low-cell-number fractions. Whole-study results and caveats: Researchers cautioned that FACS-sorted repertoires could harbor abundant clonotypes contaminating from the bulk population. Clones from primary vaccination mostly reappeared after the booster (around 96% CD4, over 85% CD8). Although most clonotypes did not, a small share appeared in both CD4 and CD8 compartments.

Each CDR3 protein is one row after TCRdb ran MiXCR on the 5' RACE reads. The top ten clones hold about 16% of a sample with roughly 520,000 distinct CDR3 sequences, around a fifth of them seen once. This receptor was identified in a man between 18 and 29 years old who received the YFV17D yellow fever vaccine. This rearrangement joins TRBV7-3 to TRBJ1-1; D remains unclear. Sequencing was performed on PBMCs, taken 21 days after the first yellow fever vaccination. CDR3 region: CASSLNAAKMGTEAFF. CDR3 DNA: TGTGCCAGCAGCTTAAATGCCGCGAAAATGGGCACTGAAGCTTTCTTT.